The rows below give T cell receptor beta chains drawn from one sample of a study of OX40 agonist ivuxolimab in advanced cancers. Measured with immunoSEQ multiplex PCR; TCRdb has only the in-frame clones, and not every one. The data hold about 57,000 clones, with approximately 87% observed a single time. The sample in question was CD4+ or CD8+ T cells sorted from blood, obtained in a trial of the OX40 agonist ivuxolimab. These receptor sequences come from an adult with an advanced solid tumor such as melanoma, head and neck, liver or kidney cancer. Each CDR3 is given without its conserved first and last residue. A D gene is named only where the DNA matches it firmly.

v_call | d_call | cdr3_aa
TRBV30 | TRBD2 | AWSGGSSYEQY
TRBV7-2 | TRBD2 | ASSKGLAGDAGGNEQF
TRBV6-1 | NA | ASSTTPIGSYEQY
TRBV14 | NA | ASSQGEGNYGYT
TRBV4-1 | NA | ASSLQGGGTGELF
TRBV28 | TRBD2 | ASRLSGRGSYNEQF
TRBV4-1 | TRBD1 | ASSRAGTENQPQH
TRBV19 | NA | ASSIDRDLGQPQH
TRBV7-7 | NA | ASSPDSLPSTGELF
TRBV4-1 | TRBD1 | ASSQGQGLGKLGSQH
TRBV7-3 | NA | ASLSSGANVLT
TRBV19 | TRBD1 | ASSIVGELQNNRGKLAF
TRBV10-3 | TRBD1 | AISDTRTGVFEQF
TRBV5-1 | NA | ASSLETANTEAF
TRBV6-1 | TRBD1 | ASSEALDRDAF
TRBV30 | NA | AWGTVTSNQPQH
TRBV27 | NA | ASSLGHGSYEQY
TRBV11-3 | NA | ASSPGNLQAREQF
TRBV30 | TRBD2 | AWSRLAGYNEQF
TRBV9 | TRBD2 | ASSGIAGGGADTQY
TRBV11-1 | TRBD1 | ASSSGQGISYEQY
TRBV10-3 | TRBD1 | AMGQGSVGEQF
TRBV19 | NA | ASSILMGFVKDQPQH
TRBV4-1 | NA | ASSLRVVRDGYT
TRBV5-4 | NA | ASSGGGTGFSPLH
TRBV5-6 | NA | ATPASRDLNEQF
TRBV19 | NA | ASSMGRLNEKLF
TRBV6-5 | TRBD1 | ASSERDSSEQY
TRBV16 | NA | ASSQRFSGNTIY
TRBV19 | NA | ATTTVTGQNNSPLH
TRBV5-1 | NA | ASSLVSGDYNEQF
TRBV7-9 | NA | ASSSLGGAYEQY
TRBV10-1 | NA | ASSEEGLSNQPQH
TRBV20-1 | NA | SAYRAQAF
TRBV5-1 | TRBD1 | ASSLVAGGSYEQY
TRBV6-5 | TRBD2 | ASSPLAGPEQY
TRBV5-4 | TRBD1 | ASSDRVSTDTQY
TRBV7-2 | NA | ASALGSYLSGNTIY
TRBV27 | TRBD2 | ASSFSGSSDTQY
TRBV5-1 | NA | ASSLSGPDEAF
TRBV5-4 | NA | ASSFPGAGEETQY
TRBV2 | NA | ASSKGMANGGYT
TRBV4-3 | TRBD1 | ASSQGTGTGGYEQY
TRBV11-2 | NA | ASSRVTVTNEQY
TRBV7-6 | TRBD1 | ASSPAGGGTEAF
TRBV6-6 | NA | ASSHGQNTEAF
TRBV18 | NA | ASSPRSGNTIY
TRBV5-1 | NA | ASSLGDWPNEQF
TRBV18 | NA | ASSLEQDYNSPLH
TRBV6-1 | NA | ASSRNRLNTEAF
TRBV30 | TRBD1 | AWIGDRGQETQY
TRBV10-3 | TRBD1 | AIKGQGDSNQPQH
TRBV15 | NA | ATSREVFKNEQF
TRBV6-6 | NA | ASSYSDSSVTEAF
TRBV30 | NA | AWNRRVGDTQY
TRBV5-3 | TRBD2 | ARSLGLADSTDTQY
TRBV30 | NA | AWSVGYT
TRBV2 | NA | ASRNSWGNEKLF
TRBV4-1 | TRBD2 | ASSPGLAGPANTGELF